The entry below describes one T cell receptor (beta chain). Each CDR3 protein gets one entry after TCRdb re-called the 5' RACE reads with MiXCR. This table holds a few hundred thousand distinct CDR3 sequences, nearly 10% found once. The data derive from a study of identical twins. This CDR3 comprises 17 residues. V dropped 2 bases and J dropped 5 bases, with 22 bases sitting between them. In germline, CDR1 is LNHNV, CDR2 YYDKDF (reference sequence). In addition, the sample was reused for a study of yellow fever vaccine responses in identical twins.

This receptor was taken from a woman younger than 35 in good health. The J gene is TRBJ2-7, the V gene TRBV15, with D uncertain. Sequenced material: PBMCs. CDR3 in amino acids: CATSRSRLRELRNEQYF. The CDR3 DNA is TGTGCCACCAGCAGATCTCGTCTTCGAGAGTTACGAAACGAGCAGTACTTC.